The 12 T cell receptor beta chains below come from one sample, sequenced in a study of CD4 T cells in relation to SARS-CoV-2 and coronaviruses (dated by TCRdb to about 2021). For these TCRs, the target antigens are not known. Libraries were made using the immunoSEQ multiplex PCR assay. TCRdb re-hosts the immuneACCESS table, in-frame sequences only. Its copies lack some clones; in the studies checked, an unresolved V gene accounts for under half of them, and the cause for the rest is not known. The sample includes fewer than 20,000 clones, with around three quarters observed a single time. About a sixth of the sample belongs to the ten largest clones. CD4+ T cells from unexposed donors were collected before the COVID-19 pandemic (2011-2018). After more than 9 days of culture, CD4+ T cells were isolated with the EasySep CD4+ T cell isolation kit. The specimen was CD4+ T cells from PBMCs, cultured in vitro. The receptors were gathered from a human donor in good health.

This clone was seen a handful of times. The V gene is TRBV19, the J gene TRBJ1-1, with TRBD1 matching 7 bases. V lost 9 bases and J lost 4; bases outside the gene matches: 5. Per the germline V gene, CDR1 is LNHDA and CDR2 is SQIVND (reference sequence). The CDR3 has 12 residues. CDR3 in amino acids: CASRGQATEAFF. The CDR3 DNA follows: TGTGCCAGCCGCGGACAGGCCACTGAAGCTTTCTTT.

The V call is TRBV12-3 or TRBV12-4, the J call TRBJ2-5, with TRBD1 matching 8 bases. The V segment lost 5 bases and the J segment 4 bases; nucleotides outside the gene matches: 3. The CDR3 runs to 13 residues. The CDR3 bases are TGTGCCAGCAGTGGAGGGACAGGAGAGACCCAGTACTTC. Its translation: CASSGGTGETQYF.

This clone was seen once. The chain recombines TRBV2 with TRBJ1-3; D might be TRBD1 (5 bases). CDR1 is SNHLY, CDR2 FYNNEI, per germline. The germline V and J ends were trimmed by 7 bases and 1 base, with 8 bases remaining between them. The CDR3 loop spans 13 amino acids. CDR3 in amino acids: CASTRESGNTIYF. The CDR3 DNA is TGTGCCAGCACCAGGGAATCTGGAAACACCATATATTTT.

This clone ranks as large. The genes are TRBV19 and TRBJ1-2, with D perhaps TRBD1 (5 bases). The germline V and J ends were trimmed by 5 bases and 8 bases, with 15 bases remaining between them. Germline assignment: CDR1 LNHDA and CDR2 SQIVND (reference sequence). There are 13 residues in the CDR3. This chain's CDR3 is CASSEEGTEGYTF. In DNA form, the CDR3 reads TGTGCCAGTAGTGAAGAAGGGACCGAGGGCTACACCTTC.

CDR3 loop: CAIRTGPYNEQFF. The CDR3 DNA sequence: TGTGCCATCAGGACTGGGCCTTACAATGAGCAGTTCTTC. The chain links TRBV10-3 to TRBJ2-1; D is unclear. The CDR3 is 13 amino acids. V lost 6 bases to trimming and J lost 4 bases, with 10 bases between them. Looked up from germline, CDR1 is ENHRY and CDR2 is SYGVKD.

This sequence joins TRBV5-4 and TRBJ2-5; TRBD2 aligns across 11 bases. The V and J ends lost 0 bases and 2 bases, in that order; junction bases with no gene match: 0. The CDR3 covers 15 residues. Germline values: CDR1 SGHNT, CDR2 YYREEE (reference sequence). CDR3 in DNA: TGTGCCAGCAGCTTGGGACTAGCGGGACAAGAGACCCAGTACTTC. It specifies CASSLGLAGQETQYF.

The V gene is TRBV11-2, the J gene TRBJ1-2, with TRBD1 matching 8 bases. V lost 5 bases, J lost 8 bases, and 13 bases stayed unmatched. The CDR3 spans 15 residues. Per germline, CDR1 SGHAT and CDR2 FQNNGV. CDR3 sequence: CASSPEPDRVGGYTF. The CDR3 region has the DNA TGTGCCAGCAGCCCCGAACCGGACAGGGTTGGGGGCTACACCTTC.

The J gene is TRBJ1-3, the V gene TRBV2; D is undetermined. CDR1 SNHLY and CDR2 FYNNEI come from the germline V gene. V lost 7 bases and J 1 base, leaving 11 bases between the germline ends. The length of the CDR3 is 14 residues. Here the CDR3 DNA reads TGTGCCAGCAAACCGGGGATGTCTGGAAACACCATATATTTT. Its translation is CASKPGMSGNTIYF.

The chain has TRBV7-7 and TRBJ2-5; the match to TRBD1 covers 11 bases. V was pared by 5 bases and J by 5 bases, with 4 bases of the junction left unmatched. The CDR3 consists of 14 residues. CDR1 SSHAT and CDR2 FNYEAQ come from the germline V gene (reference sequence). The CDR3 nucleotides read TGTGCCAGCAGCCCCGGGACAGGGGGGGAGACCCAGTACTTC. It is translated as CASSPGTGGETQYF.

The CDR3, as DNA: TGTGCCAGCAGTGGTGGCGGGGGTCGCAATCAGCCCCAGCATTTT. It encodes CASSGGGGRNQPQHF. The chain links TRBV6-6 to TRBJ1-5; D perhaps matches TRBD1 (5 bases). The V end was cut by 5 bases, the J end by 2 bases, with 13 bases between. This CDR3 comprises 15 residues. Germline V gene lookup returns CDR1 MNHNY and CDR2 SVGAGI (reference sequence).

The chain links TRBV27 to TRBJ1-6; D not certain. The CDR3 has 13 amino acids. V was trimmed by 7 bases and J by 7 bases, leaving 11 bases between them. Germline CDR1 reads MNHEY; CDR2 reads SMNVEV (reference sequence). DNA of the CDR3: TGTGCCAGCACCCGCACGGGGAATTCACCCCTCCACTTT. Its translation: CASTRTGNSPLHF.

This chain uses TRBV19 with TRBJ2-5, with no clear D. CDR3 length: 13 residues. The germline V and J ends were trimmed by 0 bases and 5 bases, with 7 bases remaining between them. Germline assignment: CDR1 LNHDA and CDR2 SQIVND (reference sequence). For the CDR3, the DNA is TGTGCCAGTAGTATAGATGGACGTGAGACCCAGTACTTC. It specifies CASSIDGRETQYF.